This TCR beta chain was recovered during a study of blood T cells in healthy people across ages. This clonotype was seen more than once but under ten times. No antigen is known for it. From germline, CDR1 is MGHRA and CDR2 YSYEKL. Trimming at V came to 0 bases and at J to 7 bases, leaving 5 bases not matched to a gene. The CDR3 runs to 15 residues. General study results and limits: In long-lived donors, naive CD4+ cell counts and diversity exceeded those of aged donors.

A second PCR of about 6 to 12 cycles used a sample-barcoded 5' primer and a J-beta primer mix. Via MiXCR, TCRdb re-called the 5' RACE reads, giving one row per CDR3 protein. The sample has 540,000 or so distinct CDR3 sequences, less than 25% seen once. Researchers report isolating at least 6.5 million PBMCs per sample. The same sample was also studied in work on T cells of mothers and their children.

Material for sequencing was blood. The genes are TRBV4-1 and TRBJ1-2; TRBD1 aligns across 10 bases. The receptor was derived from a boy aged 5-17 years in good health. CDR3 amino acids: CASSQDTTGGAGYTF. CDR3 bases: TGCGCCAGCAGCCAAGACACGACAGGGGGCGCTGGCTACACCTTC.